One and the same sample provided the 3 T cell receptor beta chains below, sequenced in a study of siplizumab effects on memory and regulatory T cells. The table came from immunoSEQ multiplex PCR; TCRdb's copy has only in-frame clones and leaves some out. The table shows around 86,000 clones, with roughly 94% occurring only once. Specimen: non-Treg CD4+ T cells sorted from blood. The receptors originated from a human donor in good health.

This clone has more than one count but fewer than ten. V usage is TRBV11-3 and J usage is TRBJ1-1, with D unresolved. CDR1 and CDR2 from the germline V gene are SGHNT and YENEEA. The CDR3 spans 14 residues. The germline V and J ends were trimmed by 2 bases and 0 bases, with 7 bases remaining between them. CDR3 region: CASSLRVMNTEAFF. In DNA, the CDR3 is TGTGCCAGCAGCTTACGGGTCATGAACACTGAAGCTTTCTTT.

The CDR3 loop reads CASSSGTQETQYF. The CDR3 DNA reads as TGTGCCAGCAGTTCCGGGACCCAAGAGACCCAGTACTTC. The chain combines TRBV5-6 with TRBJ2-5; D is perhaps TRBD1 or TRBD2 (5 bases each). Germline CDR1 reads SGHDT; CDR2 reads YYEEEE. Trimming left V 5 bases short and J 1 base short, with 9 bases between. The CDR3 is made up of 13 amino acids. The full variable domain, rest sourced from reference TRBV5-6 and TRBJ2-5, is DAGVTQSPTHLIKTRGQQVTLRCSPKSGHDTVSWYQQALGQGPQFIFQYYEEEERQRGNFPDRFSGHQFPNYSSELNVNALLLGDSALYLCASSSGTQETQYFGPGTRLLVL.

V gene TRBV19 combines with J gene TRBJ1-5; D remains ambiguous. The CDR3 covers 15 residues. Trimming took off 1 base at V and 0 bases at J, with 7 bases between the two ends. Germline CDR1 and CDR2: LNHDA and SQIVND (reference sequence). The CDR3 loop is CASSIVRFSNQPQHF. Here the CDR3 DNA reads TGTGCCAGTAGTATAGTTCGGTTTAGCAATCAGCCCCAGCATTTT.